A selection of T cell receptor beta chains follows, all from one sample in a study of cytomegalovirus exposure and HLA in healthy donors. Profiling relied on immunoSEQ multiplex PCR, and the TCRdb table lists in-frame clones only, not all of them. The profile shows nearly 300,000 clones, just over 85% of them singletons. Sequenced material: PBMCs. The receptors originated from a man in his forties or fifties in good health and CMV-seropositive. Each CDR3 is given with its conserved first and last residue. Each record gives: J gene, V gene, clone size, D gene, CDR3 DNA, CDR3 protein. The D gene is left open where the match is weak. Some rows mark clone size as missing; the rest say once, few, many or name a class of expanded clone.

TRBJ2-3 | TRBV10-3 | once | TRBD1 | TGTGCCATCGGCGGGGACAGGGGTACGAGCACAGATACGCAGTATTTT | CAIGGDRGTSTDTQYF
TRBJ1-1 | TRBV29-1 | few | TRBD1 | TGCAGCGTTGAATCGGGACAGGGGAACACTGAAGCTTTCTTT | CSVESGQGNTEAFF
TRBJ2-3 | TRBV29-1 | - | - | TGCAGCGGTCAGACAGATACGCAGTATTTT | CSGQTDTQYF
TRBJ2-3 | TRBV28 | - | TRBD2 | TGTGCCAGCGTACCGGGACTAGCGCTAGGTACGCAGTATTTT | CASVPGLALGTQYF
TRBJ2-1 | TRBV2 | once | TRBD1 | TGTGCCAGCAAAGGGACAGTCTCCTACAATGAGCAGTTCTTC | CASKGTVSYNEQFF
TRBJ1-1 | TRBV29-1 | once | TRBD1 | TGCAGCGTTGACGGGACAGGGAGGACTGAAGCTTTCTTT | CSVDGTGRTEAFF
TRBJ2-3 | TRBV1 | - | - | TGCACCAGCAGTCGCCAATTGGGACTAGCCCCCAGCACAGATACGCAGTATTTT | CTSSRQLGLAPSTDTQYF
TRBJ1-5 | TRBV5-6 | - | - | TGTGCCAGCAGCTTTGGCAGGCGGGGGCCCCAGCATTTT | CASSFGRRGPQHF
TRBJ1-5 | TRBV28 | - | TRBD1 | TGCGCCAGCAGTCACCAGGGGGGACAGCCCCAGCATTTT | CASSHQGGQPQHF
TRBJ2-7 | TRBV6-5 | - | TRBD1 | TGTGCCAGCAGTTACTCGAGAGCAGGGGGCGCATACGAGCAGTACTTC | CASSYSRAGGAYEQYF
TRBJ1-5 | TRBV2 | - | - | TGTGCCAGCAGTGAATTGGGCAGCTTTAGTCAGCCCCAGCATTTT | CASSELGSFSQPQHF
TRBJ2-3 | TRBV5-1 | once | TRBD2 | TGCGCCAGCAGCATGTTCGCGGGGGGGTTCACAGATACGCAGTATTTT | CASSMFAGGFTDTQYF
TRBJ1-2 | TRBV27 | once | - | TGTGCCAGCAGACGGACAGCTAACTATGGCTACACCTTC | CASRRTANYGYTF
TRBJ1-5 | TRBV15 | - | - | TGTGCCACCAGCAGAGATGCAGTTAGCAATCAGCCCCAGCATTTT | CATSRDAVSNQPQHF
TRBJ1-6 | TRBV7-2 | - | TRBD1 | TGTGCCAGCAGCCCCCGGGACAGGTCGAATTCACCCCTCCACTTT | CASSPRDRSNSPLHF
TRBJ1-2 | TRBV7-9 | - | - | TGTGCCAGCAGCTTAGCGATACTCCCGGAGGGTGGCTACACCTTC | CASSLAILPEGGYTF
TRBJ1-5 | TRBV19 | - | - | TGTGCCAGTAGTATAGGGGAGAATCAGCCCCAGCATTTT | CASSIGENQPQHF
TRBJ1-1 | TRBV28 | - | - | TGTGCCAGCAGTTTTGGAGTCGTAACGATGAACACTGAAGCTTTCTTT | CASSFGVVTMNTEAFF
TRBJ2-5 | TRBV5-4 | - | - | TGTGCCAGCAGCTTGGAGGGCGGCGGGGAGACCCAGTACTTC | CASSLEGGGETQYF
TRBJ2-2 | TRBV28 | - | - | TGTGCCAGCAGTCTGAGACAAGCCGGGGAGCTGTTTTTT | CASSLRQAGELFF
TRBJ2-2 | TRBV10-1 | - | - | TGCGCCAGCAGTGAGCAAGAGGAGGGCGGGGAGCTGTTTTTT | CASSEQEEGGELFF
TRBJ2-7 | TRBV18 | - | - | TGTGCCAGCTCACCGAGGGGGTACGAGCAGTACTTC | CASSPRGYEQYF
TRBJ1-3 | TRBV13 | - | - | TGTGCCAGCAGCTCCCGACAGATTGGAAACACCATATATTTT | CASSSRQIGNTIYF
TRBJ2-7 | TRBV19 | - | - | TGTGCCAGTAGTATATTCGTGGGAGGTTCTAGCGAGCAGTACTTC | CASSIFVGGSSEQYF
TRBJ2-7 | TRBV6-1 | - | TRBD2 | TGTGCCAGCAGTGAACGAGCGGGAGGGTCCTACGAGCAGTACTTC | CASSERAGGSYEQYF
TRBJ2-3 | TRBV9 | - | - | TGTGCCAGCAGCGTAGAAGGGTTGGTGGGGAGCGATACGCAGTATTTT | CASSVEGLVGSDTQYF
TRBJ2-2 | TRBV5-1 | - | - | TGCGCCAGCAGCCCGGGGGACCAGAACACCGGGGAGCTGTTTTTT | CASSPGDQNTGELFF
TRBJ1-4 | TRBV7-9 | - | TRBD1 | TGTGCCAGCAGCACCCGACAGGGTACTAATGAAAAACTGTTTTTT | CASSTRQGTNEKLFF
TRBJ2-5 | TRBV19 | - | - | TGTGCCAGTAGTATACAGTTCACCCAAGAGACCCAGTACTTC | CASSIQFTQETQYF